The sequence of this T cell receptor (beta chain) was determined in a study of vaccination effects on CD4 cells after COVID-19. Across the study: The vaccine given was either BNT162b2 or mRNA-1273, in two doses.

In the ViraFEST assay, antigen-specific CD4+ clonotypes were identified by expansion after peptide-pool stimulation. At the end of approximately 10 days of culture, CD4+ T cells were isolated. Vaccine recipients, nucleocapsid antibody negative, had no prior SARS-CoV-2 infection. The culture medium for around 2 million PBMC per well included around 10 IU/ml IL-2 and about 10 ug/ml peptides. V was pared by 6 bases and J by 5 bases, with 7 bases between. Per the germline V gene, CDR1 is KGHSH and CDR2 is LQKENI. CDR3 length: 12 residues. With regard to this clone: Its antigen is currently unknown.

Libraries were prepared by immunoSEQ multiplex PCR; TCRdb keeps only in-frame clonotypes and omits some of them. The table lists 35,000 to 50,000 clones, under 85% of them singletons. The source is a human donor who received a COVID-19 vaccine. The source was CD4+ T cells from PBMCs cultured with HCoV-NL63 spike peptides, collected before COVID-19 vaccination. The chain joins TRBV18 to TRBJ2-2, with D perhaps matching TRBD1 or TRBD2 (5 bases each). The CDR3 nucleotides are TGTGCCAGCTCGGGGGTTACCGGGGAGCTGTTTTTT. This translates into CASSGVTGELFF.